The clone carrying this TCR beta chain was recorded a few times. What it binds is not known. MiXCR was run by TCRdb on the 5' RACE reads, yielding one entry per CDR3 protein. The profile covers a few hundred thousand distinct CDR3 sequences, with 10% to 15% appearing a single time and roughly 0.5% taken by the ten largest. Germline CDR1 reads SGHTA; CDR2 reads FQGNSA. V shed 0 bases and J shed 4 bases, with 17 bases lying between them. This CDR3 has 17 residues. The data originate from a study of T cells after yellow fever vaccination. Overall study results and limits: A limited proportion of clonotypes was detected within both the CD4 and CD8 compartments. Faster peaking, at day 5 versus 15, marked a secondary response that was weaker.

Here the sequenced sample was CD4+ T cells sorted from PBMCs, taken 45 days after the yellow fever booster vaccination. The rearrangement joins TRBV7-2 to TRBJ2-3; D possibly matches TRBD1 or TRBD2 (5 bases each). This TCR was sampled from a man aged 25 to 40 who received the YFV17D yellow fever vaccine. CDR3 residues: CASSLARSGPRPDTQYF. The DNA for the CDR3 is TGTGCCAGCAGCTTAGCTCGTTCGGGACCCCGGCCAGATACGCAGTATTTT. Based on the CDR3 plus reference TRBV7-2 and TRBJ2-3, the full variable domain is GAGVSQSPSNKVTEKGKDVELRCDPISGHTALYWYRQSLGQGLEFLIYFQGNSAPDKSGLPSDRFSAERTGGSVSTLTIQRTQQEDSAVYLCASSLARSGPRPDTQYFGPGTRLTVL.